At least ten counts were recorded for the clone carrying this TCR beta chain. The antigen is not known. These data are taken from a study of regulatory T cells in long-lasting Graves disease. Noted time point: newly diagnosed GD, antithyroid drugs for less than 3 months. Researchers made the TCR library from RNA that was extracted from PBMCs. The study's findings and limits: Exclusively peripheral blood, rather than thyroid tissue, was studied.

V was clipped by 3 bases and J by 2 bases; unmatched bases: 5. Germline assignment: CDR1 DFQATT and CDR2 SNEGSKA (reference sequence). The CDR3 spans 14 residues. Through Arm-PCR of CDR3 regions and iRepertoire HTBI primers, TCR beta libraries were built. Each CDR3 protein is one row after TCRdb ran MiXCR on the multiplex PCR reads. The sample holds 680,000 or so distinct CDR3 sequences, about 15% seen once. The same data also went into a second study, on T cells in Graves' hyperthyroidism and ophthalmopathy.

The receptor comes from a woman aged 25 to 39 with Graves disease. Sequencing used peripheral blood mononuclear cells (PBMCs), obtained at new diagnosis, from a patient treated with antithyroid drugs. The V call is TRBV20-1, the J call TRBJ2-3, with 7 bases identical to TRBD1. CDR3 sequence (DNA): TGCAGTGCTAGTCGACAGGGAGACACAGATACGCAGTATTTT. Encoded protein: CSASRQGDTDTQYF.